The 8 T cell receptor beta chains presented below share a single source sample, sequenced in a study of blood T cell repertoires in COVID-19 (dated by TCRdb to the early 2020s). Preparation of the library involved the immunoSEQ multiplex PCR assay. This is the immuneACCESS table as TCRdb keeps it, with only in-frame sequences that have V and J called. A part of the clones is gone; compared with another copy, unresolved V genes explain less than half, and the rest is unexplained. Recorded for this sample are 350,000 or so clones; 80% to 90% of them occurred a single time. Around 4.4% of the sample is in the top ten clones. Specimen: PBMCs or T cells enriched from blood (not recorded which). All receptors derive from a woman aged 40 to 50 with acute COVID-19.

The CDR3 coding sequence is TGTGCCAGCAGCGTAGGGACTAGCGCCAGCACAGATACGCAGTATTTT. Translating gives CASSVGTSASTDTQYF. This sequence joins TRBV9 and TRBJ2-3; 9 bases are a match to TRBD2. The CDR3 loop spans 16 amino acids. The V gene's germline CDR1 is SGDLS and CDR2 YYNGEE. Germline trimming cut 0 bases from V and 0 bases from J; bases unmatched to any gene: 2.

V usage is TRBV7-2 and J usage is TRBJ2-3, with 11 nucleotides matching TRBD2. Germline-derived CDR1 and CDR2 are SGHTA and FQGNSA. V lost 5 bases and J lost 2; bases outside the gene matches: 6. This CDR3 is 16 amino acids long. DNA for the CDR3: TGTGCCAGCAGCCAAACTAGCGGGAGTCTCACAGATACGCAGTATTTT. Protein sequence: CASSQTSGSLTDTQYF.

The chain combines TRBV5-8 with TRBJ1-2; D is uncertain. The CDR3 runs 13 residues. Trimming left V 4 bases short and J 2 bases short, with 9 bases between. CDR1 is SGHTS and CDR2 is YDEGEE in the germline V gene. Here the CDR3 DNA reads TGTGCCAGCAGCCAGACAACCAACTATGGCTACACCTTC. Protein: CASSQTTNYGYTF. Full variable domain (remainder filled in from reference TRBV5-8 and TRBJ1-2): EAGVTQSPTHLIKTRGQQATLRCSPISGHTSVYWYQQALGLGLQFLLWYDEGEERNRGNFPPRFSGRQFPNYSSELNVNALELEDSALYLCASSQTTNYGYTFGSGTRLTVV.

This clone has just a few counts. The rearrangement joins TRBV28 to TRBJ1-4; D gene unclear. Between the trimmed V and J ends, which lost 5 bases and 0 bases, there was a span of 10 bases. The germline CDR1 and CDR2 sequences are MDHEN and SYDVKM. The CDR3 loop spans 15 amino acids. The CDR3 nucleotides are TGTGCCAGCAGTACCCGCTCGGCAACTAATGAAAAACTGTTTTTT. It specifies CASSTRSATNEKLFF. The full variable domain, in which reference TRBV28 and TRBJ1-4 provide the parts outside the CDR3, is DVKVTQSSRYLVKRTGEKVFLECVQDMDHENMFWYRQDPGLGLRLIYFSYDVKMKEKGDIPEGYSVSREKKERFSLILESASTNQTSMYLCASSTRSATNEKLFFGSGTQLSVL.

The chain combines TRBV25-1 with TRBJ1-2; 9 positions match TRBD1. The germline V gene has CDR1 MGHDK and CDR2 SYGVNS. The CDR3 totals 12 residues. Trimming at V came to 7 bases and at J to 6 bases, leaving 3 bases not matched to a gene. The CDR3 DNA sequence: TGTGCCAGCAAGACAGGGGGGGATGGCTACACCTTC. This codes for CASKTGGDGYTF.

This rearrangement joins TRBV19 to TRBJ2-4, with 11 bases aligning to TRBD2. V lost 1 base, J lost 4 bases, and 6 bases stayed unmatched. There are 17 residues in the CDR3. Germline V CDR1 and CDR2: LNHDA, SQIVND (reference sequence). The CDR3 reads CASSIALPSGGKNIQYF. For the CDR3, the DNA is TGTGCCAGTAGTATAGCCTTGCCTAGCGGGGGGAAAAACATTCAGTACTTC.

The rearrangement uses TRBV5-4 and TRBJ2-1; tentative D call: TRBD2 (5 bases). The CDR3 is 13 amino acids. Trimming took off 2 bases at V and 13 bases at J, with 16 bases between the two ends. The germline V gene encodes CDR1 SGHNT and CDR2 YYREEE (reference sequence). CDR3 sequence reads: CASSLPSLETQFF. DNA for the CDR3: TGTGCCAGCAGCTTACCTAGCCTAGAAACCCAGTTCTTC.

The rearrangement links TRBV28 to TRBJ2-5; TRBD1 aligns across 10 bases. This CDR3 spans 15 amino acids. V lost 6 bases to trimming and J lost 7 bases; unmatched junction nucleotides: 11. Germline assignment: CDR1 MDHEN and CDR2 SYDVKM. CDR3 sequence reads: CASRPRDRGRGTQYF. The CDR3 nucleotides are TGTGCCAGCAGGCCTCGGGACAGGGGTAGGGGGACCCAGTACTTC. Full variable domain (missing parts from reference TRBV28 and TRBJ2-5): DVKVTQSSRYLVKRTGEKVFLECVQDMDHENMFWYRQDPGLGLRLIYFSYDVKMKEKGDIPEGYSVSREKKERFSLILESASTNQTSMYLCASRPRDRGRGTQYFGPGTRLLVL.